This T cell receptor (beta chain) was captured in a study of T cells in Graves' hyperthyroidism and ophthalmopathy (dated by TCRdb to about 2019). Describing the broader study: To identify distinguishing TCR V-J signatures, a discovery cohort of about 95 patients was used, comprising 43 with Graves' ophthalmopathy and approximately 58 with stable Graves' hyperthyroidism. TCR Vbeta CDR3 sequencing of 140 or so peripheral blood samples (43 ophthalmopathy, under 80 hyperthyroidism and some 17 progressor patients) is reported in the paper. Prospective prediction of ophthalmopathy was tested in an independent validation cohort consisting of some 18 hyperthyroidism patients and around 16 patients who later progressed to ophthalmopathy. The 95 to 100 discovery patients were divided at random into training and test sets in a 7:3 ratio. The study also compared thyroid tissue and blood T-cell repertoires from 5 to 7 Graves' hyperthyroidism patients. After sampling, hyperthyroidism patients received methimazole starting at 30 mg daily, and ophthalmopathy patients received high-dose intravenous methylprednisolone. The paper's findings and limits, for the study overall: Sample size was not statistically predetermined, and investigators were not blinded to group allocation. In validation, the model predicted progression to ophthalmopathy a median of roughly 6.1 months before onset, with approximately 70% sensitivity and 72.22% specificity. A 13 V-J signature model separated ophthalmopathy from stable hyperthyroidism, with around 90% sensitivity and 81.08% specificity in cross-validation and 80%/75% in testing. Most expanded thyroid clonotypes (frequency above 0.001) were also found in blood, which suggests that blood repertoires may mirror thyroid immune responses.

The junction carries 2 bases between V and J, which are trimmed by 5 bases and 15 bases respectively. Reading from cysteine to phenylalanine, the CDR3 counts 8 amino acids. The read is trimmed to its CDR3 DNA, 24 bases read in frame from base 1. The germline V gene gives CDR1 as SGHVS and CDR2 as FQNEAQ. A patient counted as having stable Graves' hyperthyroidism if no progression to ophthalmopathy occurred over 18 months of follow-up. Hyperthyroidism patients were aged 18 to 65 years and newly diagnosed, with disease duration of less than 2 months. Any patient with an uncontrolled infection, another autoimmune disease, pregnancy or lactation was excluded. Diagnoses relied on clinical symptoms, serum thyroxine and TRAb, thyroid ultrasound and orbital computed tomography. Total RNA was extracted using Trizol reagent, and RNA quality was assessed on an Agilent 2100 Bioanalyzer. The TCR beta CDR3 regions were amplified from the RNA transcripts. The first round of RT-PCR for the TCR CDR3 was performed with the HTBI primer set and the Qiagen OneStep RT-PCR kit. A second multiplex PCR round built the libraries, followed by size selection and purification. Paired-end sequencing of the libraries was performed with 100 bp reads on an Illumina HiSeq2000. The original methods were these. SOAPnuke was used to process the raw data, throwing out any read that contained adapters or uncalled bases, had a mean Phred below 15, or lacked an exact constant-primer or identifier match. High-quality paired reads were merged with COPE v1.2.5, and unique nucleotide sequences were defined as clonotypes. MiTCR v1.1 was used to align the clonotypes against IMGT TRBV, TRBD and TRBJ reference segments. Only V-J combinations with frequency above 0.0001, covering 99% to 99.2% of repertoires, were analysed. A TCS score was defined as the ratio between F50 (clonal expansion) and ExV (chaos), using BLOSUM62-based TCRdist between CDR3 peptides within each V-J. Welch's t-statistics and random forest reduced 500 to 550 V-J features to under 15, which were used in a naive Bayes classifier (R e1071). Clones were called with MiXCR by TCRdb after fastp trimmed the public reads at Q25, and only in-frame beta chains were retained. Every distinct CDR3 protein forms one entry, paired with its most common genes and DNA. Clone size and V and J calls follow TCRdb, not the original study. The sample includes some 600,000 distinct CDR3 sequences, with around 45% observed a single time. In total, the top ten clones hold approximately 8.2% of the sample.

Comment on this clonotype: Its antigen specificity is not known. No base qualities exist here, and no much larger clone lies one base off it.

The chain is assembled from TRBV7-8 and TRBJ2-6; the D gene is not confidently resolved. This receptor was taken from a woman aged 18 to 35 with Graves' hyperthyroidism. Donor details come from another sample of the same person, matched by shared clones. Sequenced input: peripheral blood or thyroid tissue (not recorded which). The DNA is TGTGCCAGCAGCGCCCTGACTTTC. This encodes CASSALTF.